Below are 29 T cell receptor beta chains sequenced from a single sample in a study of blood T cell repertoires in COVID-19. Using immunoSEQ multiplex PCR, the repertoire was profiled, and TCRdb retains in-frame clones only, with some absent. The sample has about 47,000 clones, 82% seen once; the top ten hold 23%. Sequenced sample: peripheral blood. Receptors originate from a woman aged 55-70 years with acute or convalescent COVID-19.

This chain uses TRBV19 with TRBJ1-3; unclear D gene. Trimming took off 4 bases at V and 0 bases at J, with 7 bases between the two ends. From germline, CDR1 is LNHDA and CDR2 SQIVND (reference sequence). This CDR3 has 14 residues. Here the CDR3 reads CASSTSGSGNTIYF. CDR3 in DNA: TGTGCCAGTAGTACAAGCGGCTCTGGAAACACCATATATTTT.

The chain couples TRBV5-1 to TRBJ1-1, with 10 bases matching TRBD1. Per germline, CDR1 SGHRS and CDR2 YFSETQ. With V trimmed by 1 base and J by 1 base, 1 base remained unmatched. The CDR3 sequence is 15 residues long. In DNA form, the CDR3 reads TGCGCCAGCAGCTTGAGACAGGGGGCGAACACTGAAGCTTTCTTT. As protein: CASSLRQGANTEAFF.

This rearrangement joins TRBV19 to TRBJ2-3, with TRBD2 identical over 7 bases. CDR3 length equals 17 residues. V dropped 5 bases and J dropped 5; count of bases not matched to a gene: 16. The germline gives CDR1 LNHDA, CDR2 SQIVND (reference sequence). Written as DNA, the CDR3 is TGTGCCAGTAGTCGACGGGAGGCAGGGTTTCTGGTAGATACGCAGTATTTT. Translating it yields CASSRREAGFLVDTQYF.

The chain uses TRBV6-1 and TRBJ2-2; D is unclear. V lost 1 base, J lost 1 base, and 7 bases lay in between. The CDR3 has 15 amino acids. Germline values: CDR1 MNHNS, CDR2 SASEGT. In DNA, the CDR3 is TGTGCCAGCAGTGAAGGGTCGGGGAACACCGGGGAGCTGTTTTTT. Protein: CASSEGSGNTGELFF.

The sample holds one count of this clone. The V gene is TRBV13, the J gene TRBJ2-3; 7 nucleotides align to TRBD1. V lost 7 bases, J lost 2 bases, and 9 bases stayed unmatched. The CDR3 is 15 residues long. Germline lookup yields CDR1 PRHDT and CDR2 FYEKMQ (reference sequence). CDR3 sequence (DNA): TGTGCCAGCACTACAAGAGGGGGCCACACAGATACGCAGTATTTT. It is translated as CASTTRGGHTDTQYF.

The chain links TRBV7-8 to TRBJ1-5, with unresolved D. From germline, CDR1 is SGHVS and CDR2 FQNEAQ. CDR3 length: 14 residues. The V end was cut by 6 bases, the J end by 0 bases, with 9 bases between. This CDR3 reads CASRSGYSNQPQHF. The DNA of the CDR3 is TGTGCCAGCAGGTCGGGATATAGCAATCAGCCCCAGCATTTT.

This clone has a handful of counts. V usage is TRBV7-9 and J usage is TRBJ1-5; no clear D gene. Germline loops: CDR1 SEHNR, CDR2 FQNEAQ (reference sequence). This CDR3 spans 15 amino acids. The V gene lost 4 bases and the J gene lost 3 bases, with 13 bases spanning the gap. CDR3 coding DNA: TGTGCCAGCAGCTCCGCTGGTACAGTCAATCAGCCCCAGCATTTT. This sequence encodes CASSSAGTVNQPQHF.

The gene calls are TRBV3-1 (or the pseudogene TRBV3-2) and TRBJ2-2; 10 bases agree with TRBD2. V trimming: 8 bases; J trimming: 7 bases; junction bases outside the gene matches: 13. CDR1 is LGHDT and CDR2 is YNNKEL in the germline V gene (reference sequence). The length of the CDR3 is 16 residues. The CDR3 coding sequence is TGTGCCAGCGCCCGGAAGGCCCTAGCGGGGGACGGGGAGCTGTTTTTT. Translation: CASARKALAGDGELFF.

This chain joins TRBV15 and TRBJ2-7, with TRBD1 matching over 7 bases. Per germline, CDR1 LNHNV and CDR2 YYDKDF (reference sequence). With 0 bases clipped from V and 6 bases from J, the junction kept 8 bases outside the gene matches. The CDR3 has 15 residues. Here the CDR3 DNA reads TGTGCCACCAGCAGAGATGTGACAGGGAAAGGCGAGCAGTACTTC. It yields the protein CATSRDVTGKGEQYF.

This clone was counted only a few times. The genes are TRBV6-5 and TRBJ1-5, with D tentatively TRBD1 (6 bases). Germline V gene sequence: CDR1 MNHEY, CDR2 SVGAGI. V shed 6 bases and J shed 0 bases, with 12 bases lying between them. The CDR3 is 15 residues long. DNA for the CDR3: TGTGCCAGCAGAGGACAGCCAGATAGCAATCAGCCCCAGCATTTT. It encodes CASRGQPDSNQPQHF.

The chain employs TRBV3-1 (or the pseudogene TRBV3-2) and TRBJ1-5; the D is unclear. Germline-derived CDR1 and CDR2 are LGHDT and YNNKEL (reference sequence). Between the trimmed V and J ends, which lost 4 bases and 7 bases, there was a span of 20 bases. The CDR3 sequence is 16 residues long. The CDR3 DNA is TGTGCCAGCAGCCTCTCGGCGGTGCTTCCCAGCCAGCCCCAGCATTTT. It codes for CASSLSAVLPSQPQHF.

The V gene is TRBV27, the J gene TRBJ2-7, with 9 nucleotides matching TRBD2. The CDR3 loop spans 15 amino acids. V lost 8 bases, J lost 4 bases, and 12 bases stayed unmatched. Germline loops: CDR1 MNHEY, CDR2 SMNVEV (reference sequence). The CDR3 DNA sequence: TGTGCCAGCTCTCCCCCCCCTAGCGGGGATTACGAGCAGTACTTC. It specifies CASSPPPSGDYEQYF.

This clone was seen once. This chain uses TRBV5-5 with TRBJ1-3; no clear D gene. Per the germline V gene, CDR1 is SGHKS and CDR2 is YYEKEE (reference sequence). The CDR3 length is 16 residues. V lost 0 bases and J lost 0, with 10 bases in between. CDR3 in DNA: TGTGCCAGCAGCTTGGGGCGGGCATCCTCTGGAAACACCATATATTTT. Translation: CASSLGRASSGNTIYF.

V usage is TRBV7-8 and J usage is TRBJ1-5; D is perhaps TRBD1 (6 bases). The CDR3 sequence is 16 residues long. The V end was cut by 2 bases, the J end by 7 bases, with 18 bases between. Germline CDR1 and CDR2: SGHVS and FQNEAQ. CDR3 sequence (DNA): TGTGCCAGCAGCTTATGGTCCGGGACATTAAAACAGCCCCAGCATTTT. As protein: CASSLWSGTLKQPQHF.

The rearrangement uses TRBV6-5 and TRBJ2-7, with 8 positions matching TRBD1. Germline trimming cut 8 bases from V and 7 bases from J; bases unmatched to any gene: 10. This CDR3 is built from 13 residues. Germline CDR1 and CDR2: MNHEY and SVGAGI. CDR3 amino acids: CASVMDRAGEQYF. The CDR3 DNA reads as TGTGCCAGCGTAATGGACAGGGCGGGTGAGCAGTACTTC.

V and J are TRBV3-1 (or the pseudogene TRBV3-2) and TRBJ1-2; 8 positions match TRBD1. After removal of 3 bases from V and 8 bases from J, the junction contained 8 bases not matched to a gene. The germline CDR1 and CDR2 sequences are LGHDT and YNNKEL (reference sequence). This CDR3 is 14 amino acids long. CDR3 sequence reads: CASSQWTGRDGYTF. The DNA of the CDR3 is TGTGCCAGCAGCCAGTGGACAGGGAGGGACGGCTACACCTTC.

The chain recombines TRBV6-5 with TRBJ1-2; weak D call: TRBD1 (5 bases). V was clipped by 8 bases and J by 0 bases, with 10 bases between them. This CDR3 is 13 amino acids long. Germline loops: CDR1 MNHEY, CDR2 SVGAGI. CDR3 sequence: CASWTGANYGYTF. The CDR3 nucleotides are TGTGCCAGCTGGACGGGGGCTAACTATGGCTACACCTTC.

The chain is built from TRBV12-3 or TRBV12-4 and TRBJ1-6; D not certain. V was cut by 6 bases and J by 10 bases, with 13 bases left in between. CDR3 length equals 13 residues. Here the CDR3 reads CASSPARSSPLHF. The CDR3 DNA is TGTGCCAGCAGCCCCGCTCGGAGCTCACCCCTCCACTTT.

The chain has TRBV28 and TRBJ1-5; D is unclear. CDR3 length: 15 amino acids. Per the germline V gene, CDR1 is MDHEN and CDR2 is SYDVKM. V lost 2 bases and J lost 3, with 11 bases in between. CDR3 nucleotide sequence: TGTGCCAGCAGTTTAACAGAAGGTCTCAATCAGCCCCAGCATTTT. Translated: CASSLTEGLNQPQHF.

The sample holds one count of this clone. The gene calls are TRBV30 and TRBJ2-5; D unclear. V gave up 2 bases and J gave up 3 bases, with 4 bases separating them. The CDR3 has 11 residues. Germline V gene lookup returns CDR1 GTSNPN and CDR2 SVGIG (reference sequence). CDR3 residues: CAWSTKETQYF. In nucleotides, the CDR3 is TGTGCCTGGAGTACTAAAGAGACCCAGTACTTC.

Here the CDR3 reads CASSFGGTLTEAFF. CDR3 DNA: TGCGCCAGCAGCTTTGGGGGGACCCTCACTGAAGCTTTCTTT. The chain joins TRBV5-1 to TRBJ1-1; a possible D gene is TRBD1 (5 bases). The germline V and J ends were trimmed by 2 bases and 4 bases, with 12 bases remaining between them. This CDR3 is built from 14 residues. Germline CDR1 reads SGHRS; CDR2 reads YFSETQ.

In this sample, this clone turned up a few times. Here the CDR3 DNA reads TGTGCCATCCGGGACAAGGAACCCTACGAGCAGTACTTC. Its translation is CAIRDKEPYEQYF. This chain joins TRBV10-3 and TRBJ2-7, with TRBD1 as a possible D gene (6 bases). V lost 8 bases and J lost 2, with 13 bases in between. This CDR3 comprises 13 residues. Germline lookup yields CDR1 ENHRY and CDR2 SYGVKD.

The V call is TRBV6-5, the J call TRBJ2-7; D not certain. V was shortened by 7 bases and J by 0 bases, with 16 bases between the two germline ends. The CDR3 extends over 15 amino acids. CDR1 is MNHEY, CDR2 SVGAGI, per germline. Here the CDR3 DNA reads TGTGCCAGCAACCTGGCCCTATCGGGCTCCTACGAGCAGTACTTC. Protein: CASNLALSGSYEQYF.

The V and J genes are TRBV2 and TRBJ2-7, with 7 bases fitting TRBD1. The germline gives CDR1 SNHLY, CDR2 FYNNEI. The CDR3 spans 12 residues. With V trimmed by 6 bases and J by 1 base, 0 bases remained unmatched. CDR3 DNA sequence: TGTGCCAGCAGGGGACAGTCCTACGAGCAGTACTTC. This translates into CASRGQSYEQYF.

This chain joins TRBV15 and TRBJ1-5; possibly TRBD1 for D (6 bases). The CDR3 has 15 residues. The V end was cut by 2 bases, the J end by 0 bases, with 8 bases between. Germline V gene data show CDR1 as LNHNV and CDR2 as YYDKDF (reference sequence). The CDR3 DNA is TGTGCCACCAGCAGACACAGGGATAGCAATCAGCCCCAGCATTTT. It specifies CATSRHRDSNQPQHF.

The gene calls are TRBV7-9 and TRBJ1-1, with D tentatively TRBD1 (6 bases). V shed 5 bases and J shed 6 bases, with 13 bases lying between them. CDR1 and CDR2 (germline): SEHNR, FQNEAQ (reference sequence). The CDR3 length is 13 residues. The CDR3 DNA is TGTGCCAGCAGCCGACTCGACAGGTCTGAAGCTTTCTTT. Residues: CASSRLDRSEAFF.

This sequence joins TRBV5-5 and TRBJ1-5, with D possibly matching TRBD1 (5 bases). CDR1 SGHKS and CDR2 YYEKEE come from the germline V gene (reference sequence). Between the trimmed V and J ends, which lost 4 bases and 3 bases, there was a span of 14 bases. The CDR3 runs to 15 residues. The CDR3, as DNA: TGTGCCAGCAGCCCTGGGACGGGAGTCAATCAGCCCCAGCATTTT. Translated: CASSPGTGVNQPQHF.

The chain has TRBV7-9 and TRBJ1-1; unclear D gene. V was cut by 1 base and J by 11 bases, with 11 bases left in between. The CDR3 runs 12 residues. Germline V gene lookup returns CDR1 SEHNR and CDR2 FQNEAQ (reference sequence). In DNA, the CDR3 is TGTGCCAGCAGCTTAGTGCCCTTCGAGGCTTTCTTT. It encodes CASSLVPFEAFF.

This clone appeared a few times. The rearrangement links TRBV9 to TRBJ1-3, with TRBD1 matching 7 bases. V shed 3 bases, J shed 2 bases, and the junction held 5 bases outside the gene matches. In germline, CDR1 is SGDLS, CDR2 YYNGEE. There are 15 residues in the CDR3. DNA of the CDR3: TGTGCCAGCAGCGCCGCGGGACAGCCTGGAAACACCATATATTTT. The encoded protein is CASSAAGQPGNTIYF.